The clone carrying this T cell receptor (beta chain) has only a few counts. Antigen specificity is unknown. The record originates from a study of response to subunit inactivated influenza vaccine. TCRdb redid the calling of the RT-PCR reads with MiXCR, one entry per CDR3 protein. The sample contains 550,000 to 800,000 distinct CDR3 sequences, around 16% of which appear only once. General study results and limits: Few additional T cells are recruited per seasonal influenza vaccination, authors suggested.

V was clipped by 5 bases and J by 2 bases; unmatched bases: 11. The germline gives CDR1 SGHTA, CDR2 FQGNSA. The CDR3 loop spans 17 amino acids. The gene calls are TRBV7-2 and TRBJ2-1; 8 bases line up with TRBD1. The clonotype originates from a man aged 45 to 65 who received an inactivated influenza vaccine. The source was PBMCs from blood, collected roughly 12 days after vaccination. The CDR3: CASSLGTAGGAYNEQFF. The CDR3 coding sequence is TGTGCCAGCAGCCTCGGTACGGCAGGGGGCGCCTACAATGAGCAGTTCTTC.